One and the same sample provided the 14 T cell receptor beta chains below, sequenced in a study of vaccination effects on CD4 cells after COVID-19. Clones were read by immunoSEQ multiplex PCR, and TCRdb kept only the in-frame ones, dropping some. The profile shows 20,000 to 25,000 clones, roughly four fifths of them singletons. Sequencing was preceded by expansion of antigen-specific CD4+ T cells with viral peptide pools in the ViraFEST assay. Cultured cells yielded isolated CD4+ T cells after less than 11 days. As their vaccination, participants received two doses of either BNT162b2 or mRNA-1273. What these receptors recognize is not known. The material was CD4+ T cells from PBMCs cultured with HCoV-229E spike peptides, obtained after COVID-19 vaccination. Every receptor here comes from a human donor who received a COVID-19 vaccine.

The chain couples TRBV5-1 to TRBJ2-3, with D perhaps given as TRBD1 or TRBD2 (5 bases each). Germline-derived CDR1 and CDR2 are SGHRS and YFSETQ. The CDR3 covers 12 residues. V lost 5 bases, J lost 2 bases, and 6 bases lay in between. CDR3: CASRGDTDTQYF. CDR3 DNA sequence: TGCGCCAGCAGGGGGGACACAGATACGCAGTATTTT.

The V gene is TRBV6-5, the J gene TRBJ2-1; TRBD2 aligns across 12 bases. V trimming: 7 bases; J trimming: 7 bases; junction bases outside the gene matches: 5. This CDR3 is 14 amino acids long. Germline V gene sequence: CDR1 MNHEY, CDR2 SVGAGI. The CDR3 spells CASNTGLAGNEQFF. The CDR3 region has the DNA TGTGCCAGCAATACTGGACTAGCGGGAAATGAGCAGTTCTTC.

The chain recombines TRBV6-6 with TRBJ1-1, with a tentative D call TRBD1 (6 bases). Germline V lookup: CDR1 MNHNY, CDR2 SVGAGI (reference sequence). V gave up 2 bases and J gave up 1 base, with 8 bases separating them. The CDR3 runs to 14 residues. The chain's CDR3 is CASSYRTANTEAFF. The CDR3 bases are TGTGCCAGCAGTTACAGGACAGCGAACACTGAAGCTTTCTTT.

The chain recombines TRBV18 with TRBJ2-3; 10 nucleotides match TRBD2. This CDR3 is built from 16 residues. Germline V gene lookup returns CDR1 KGHSH and CDR2 LQKENI. The trim removed 3 bases at V and 3 bases at J, leaving 6 bases unmatched. The CDR3 region has the DNA TGTGCCAGCTCACCCCTAAAGACTAGCGGGACAGATACGCAGTATTTT. As protein: CASSPLKTSGTDTQYF.

The V gene is TRBV6-6, the J gene TRBJ1-5; a weak D match, TRBD1 (5 bases). The CDR3 has 15 amino acids. The germline gives CDR1 MNHNY, CDR2 SVGAGI (reference sequence). V lost 5 bases and J 2 bases, leaving 13 bases between the germline ends. This CDR3 is CASSGGRDGNQPQHF. The CDR3 DNA follows: TGTGCCAGCAGTGGGGGAAGGGATGGCAATCAGCCCCAGCATTTT.

Judged by abundance, this clone is medium-sized (0.01 to 0.1%). The chain carries TRBV19 and TRBJ1-5; perhaps TRBD1 as D (5 bases). With 9 bases removed from V and 3 bases from J, the gap between germline ends came to 15 bases. The length of the CDR3 is 14 residues. Germline CDR1 is LNHDA and CDR2 is SQIVND (reference sequence). DNA for the CDR3: TGTGCCAGCCGGTCCAGGGATCCCAATCAGCCCCAGCATTTT. Amino acids: CASRSRDPNQPQHF.

The V and J genes are TRBV5-1 and TRBJ2-2; 9 bases match TRBD2. CDR1 is SGHRS and CDR2 is YFSETQ in the germline V gene. V shed 5 bases, J shed 0 bases, and the junction held 5 bases outside the gene matches. The CDR3 runs 16 residues. The CDR3 spells CASRLGLATNTGELFF. For the CDR3, the DNA is TGCGCCAGCAGACTAGGACTAGCGACGAACACCGGGGAGCTGTTTTTT. The variable domain in full, completed from reference TRBV5-1 and TRBJ2-2, reads KAGVTQTPRYLIKTRGQQVTLSCSPISGHRSVSWYQQTPGQGLQFLFEYFSETQRNKGNFPGRFSGRQFSNSRSEMNVSTLELGDSALYLCASRLGLATNTGELFFGEGSRLTVL.

The rearrangement uses TRBV6-5 and TRBJ1-1, with 9 nucleotides matching TRBD1. Trimming took 7 bases from V and 5 from J; bases not matched to a gene: 8. This CDR3 spans 14 amino acids. Germline CDR1 reads MNHEY; CDR2 reads SVGAGI. The DNA of the CDR3 is TGTGCCAGCAAAGGTGGGACAGGGATGACTGAAGCTTTCTTT. Translating gives CASKGGTGMTEAFF.

This CDR3 reads CAITTFNQQTQYF. In DNA form, the CDR3 reads TGTGCCATTACGACATTCAACCAGCAGACCCAGTACTTC. The chain carries TRBV2 and TRBJ2-5; D gene unclear. This CDR3 has 13 amino acids. The V end was cut by 10 bases, the J end by 6 bases, with 18 bases between. Germline assignment: CDR1 SNHLY and CDR2 FYNNEI.

The V call is TRBV5-5, the J call TRBJ2-2; TRBD1 matches at 8 bases. CDR3 length: 15 amino acids. The germline CDR1 and CDR2 sequences are SGHKS and YYEKEE (reference sequence). V gave up 2 bases and J gave up 7 bases; unmatched junction bases: 7. The chain's CDR3 is CASSLGTGHIGELFF. Here the CDR3 DNA reads TGTGCCAGCAGCTTAGGGACAGGTCACATCGGGGAGCTGTTTTTT.

There are a few counts of this clone. The chain is built from TRBV10-1 and TRBJ1-2, with D possibly being TRBD1 (5 bases). Per germline, CDR1 WNHNN and CDR2 SYGVQD (reference sequence). V lost 6 bases to trimming and J lost 4 bases, with 12 bases between them. This CDR3 comprises 13 residues. This CDR3 reads CASSPGTVYGYTF. The DNA of the CDR3 is TGCGCCAGCAGCCCAGGGACGGTCTATGGCTACACCTTC.

The V and J genes are TRBV3-1 (or the pseudogene TRBV3-2) and TRBJ1-4; tentative D call: TRBD1 (5 bases). The CDR3 extends over 14 amino acids. The germline gives CDR1 LGHDT, CDR2 YNNKEL (reference sequence). The V gene lost 1 base and the J gene lost 6 bases, with 9 bases spanning the gap. CDR3 DNA: TGTGCCAGCAGCCAAGGACAGCAATATGAAAAACTGTTTTTT. This encodes CASSQGQQYEKLFF.

This clone is a singleton in its sample. The chain combines TRBV20-1 with TRBJ2-7, with 7 nucleotides matching TRBD2. The germline V gene has CDR1 DFQATT and CDR2 SNEGSKA (reference sequence). After removal of 3 bases from V and 5 bases from J, the junction contained 13 bases not matched to a gene. The CDR3 sequence is 15 residues long. In DNA form, the CDR3 reads TGCAGTGCTAGTTTTCCCCGGACTAGGACCAACGAGCAGTACTTC. Translating it yields CSASFPRTRTNEQYF.

The rearrangement joins TRBV29-1 to TRBJ1-2, with D hard to call. CDR1 and CDR2 from the germline V gene are SQVTM and ANQGSEA. The CDR3 is 14 residues long. The V gene lost 6 bases and the J gene lost 0 bases, with 14 bases spanning the gap. CDR3 sequence: CSVSLYGANYGYTF. The CDR3 DNA reads as TGCAGCGTGTCTCTGTACGGAGCTAACTATGGCTACACCTTC.